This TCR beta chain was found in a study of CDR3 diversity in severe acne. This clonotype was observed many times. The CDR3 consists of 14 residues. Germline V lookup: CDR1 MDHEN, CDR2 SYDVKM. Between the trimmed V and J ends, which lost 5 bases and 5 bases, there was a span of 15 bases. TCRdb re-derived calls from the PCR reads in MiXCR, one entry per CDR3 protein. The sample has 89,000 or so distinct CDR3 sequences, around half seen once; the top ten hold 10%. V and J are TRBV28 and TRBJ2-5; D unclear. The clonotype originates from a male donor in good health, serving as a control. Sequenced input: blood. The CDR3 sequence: CASSPPGSRETQYF. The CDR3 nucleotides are TGTGCCAGCAGTCCCCCGGGTAGCCGCGAGACCCAGTACTTC.